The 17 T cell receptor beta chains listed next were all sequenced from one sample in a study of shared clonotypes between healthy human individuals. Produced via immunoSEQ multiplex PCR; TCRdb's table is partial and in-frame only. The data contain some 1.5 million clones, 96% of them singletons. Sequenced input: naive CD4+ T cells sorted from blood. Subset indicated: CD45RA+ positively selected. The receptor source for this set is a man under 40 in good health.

For the CDR3, the DNA is TGTGCCTCGCGGAATAGCAATCAGCCCCAGCATTTT. This codes for CASRNSNQPQHF. V usage is TRBV7-9 and J usage is TRBJ1-5; D remains unclear. CDR1 and CDR2 (germline): SEHNR, FQNEAQ (reference sequence). The CDR3 is 12 residues long. V lost 11 bases and J lost 0, with 8 bases in between.

CDR3 nucleotide sequence: TGTGCCAGCAGCAAAGGGACAGGGGGCGCGGTTCTGAGTGGCTACACCTTC. Encoded protein: CASSKGTGGAVLSGYTF. V usage is TRBV25-1 and J usage is TRBJ1-2; 12 bases align to TRBD1. The CDR3 runs 17 residues. The V and J ends lost 6 bases and 7 bases, in that order; junction bases with no gene match: 15. Germline V gene data show CDR1 as MGHDK and CDR2 as SYGVNS.

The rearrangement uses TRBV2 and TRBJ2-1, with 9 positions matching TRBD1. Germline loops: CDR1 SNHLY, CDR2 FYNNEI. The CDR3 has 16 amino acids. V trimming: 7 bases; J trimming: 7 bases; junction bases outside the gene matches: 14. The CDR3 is CASTPGTGIIANEQFF. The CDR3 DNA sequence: TGTGCCAGCACTCCCGGGACAGGGATCATTGCTAATGAGCAGTTCTTC. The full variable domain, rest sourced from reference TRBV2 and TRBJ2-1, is EPEVTQTPSHQVTQMGQEVILRCVPISNHLYFYWYRQILGQKVEFLVSFYNNEISEKSEIFDDQFSVERPDGSNFTLKIRSTKLEDSAMYFCASTPGTGIIANEQFFGPGTRLTVL.

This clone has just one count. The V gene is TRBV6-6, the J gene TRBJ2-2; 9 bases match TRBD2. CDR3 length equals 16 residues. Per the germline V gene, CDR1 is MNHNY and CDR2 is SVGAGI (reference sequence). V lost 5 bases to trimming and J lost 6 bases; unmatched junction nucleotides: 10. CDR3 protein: CASSPLAGVPSGELFF. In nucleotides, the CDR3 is TGTGCCAGCAGTCCGTTAGCGGGAGTACCATCCGGGGAGCTGTTTTTT.

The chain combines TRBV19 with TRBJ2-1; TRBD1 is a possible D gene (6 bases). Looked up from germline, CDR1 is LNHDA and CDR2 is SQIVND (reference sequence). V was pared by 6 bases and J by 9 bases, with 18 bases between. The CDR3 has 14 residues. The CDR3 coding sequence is TGTGCCAGTAGGGACAGCCCGAGAATGGCTGAGCAGTTCTTC. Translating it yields CASRDSPRMAEQFF.

This CDR3 reads CASSNDRGNYNEQFF. In DNA, the CDR3 is TGTGCCAGCAGTAACGACAGGGGCAACTACAATGAGCAGTTCTTC. V is TRBV6-5 and J is TRBJ2-1; 8 nucleotides match TRBD1. There are 15 residues in the CDR3. Germline values: CDR1 MNHEY, CDR2 SVGAGI. The trim removed 5 bases at V and 3 bases at J, leaving 6 bases unmatched.

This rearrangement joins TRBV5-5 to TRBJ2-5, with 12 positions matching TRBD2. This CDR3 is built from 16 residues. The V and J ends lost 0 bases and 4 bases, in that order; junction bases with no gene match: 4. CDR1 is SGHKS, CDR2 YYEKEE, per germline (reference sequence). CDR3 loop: CASSLASGRAPETQYF. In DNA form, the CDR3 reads TGTGCCAGCAGCTTGGCTAGCGGGAGGGCCCCAGAGACCCAGTACTTC.

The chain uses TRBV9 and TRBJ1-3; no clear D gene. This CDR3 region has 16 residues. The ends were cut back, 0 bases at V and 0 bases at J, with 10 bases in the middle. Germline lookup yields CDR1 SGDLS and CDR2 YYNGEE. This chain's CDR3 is CASSVDGGLSGNTIYF. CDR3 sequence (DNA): TGTGCCAGCAGCGTAGACGGCGGCCTCTCTGGAAACACCATATATTTT.

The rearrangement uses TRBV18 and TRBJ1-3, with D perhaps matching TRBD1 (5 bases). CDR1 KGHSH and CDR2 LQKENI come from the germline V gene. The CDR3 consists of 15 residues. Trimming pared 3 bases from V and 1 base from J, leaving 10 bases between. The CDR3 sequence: CASSPRGFSGNTIYF. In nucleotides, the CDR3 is TGTGCCAGCTCACCGAGGGGCTTTTCTGGAAACACCATATATTTT.

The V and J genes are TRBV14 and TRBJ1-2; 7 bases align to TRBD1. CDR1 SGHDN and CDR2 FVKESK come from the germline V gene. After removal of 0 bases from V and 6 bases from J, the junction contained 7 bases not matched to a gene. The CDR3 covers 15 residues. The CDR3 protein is CASSQDLNRGNGYTF. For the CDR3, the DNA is TGTGCCAGCAGCCAAGATCTTAACAGGGGAAATGGCTACACCTTC.

The CDR3 loop reads CASSVAWGGEQFF. As DNA, the CDR3 is TGTGCCAGCAGCGTAGCTTGGGGAGGGGAGCAGTTCTTC. This sequence joins TRBV9 and TRBJ2-1; 7 bases agree with TRBD2. The length of the CDR3 is 13 residues. Germline V gene sequence: CDR1 SGDLS, CDR2 YYNGEE. V lost 0 bases and J lost 10; bases outside the gene matches: 4.

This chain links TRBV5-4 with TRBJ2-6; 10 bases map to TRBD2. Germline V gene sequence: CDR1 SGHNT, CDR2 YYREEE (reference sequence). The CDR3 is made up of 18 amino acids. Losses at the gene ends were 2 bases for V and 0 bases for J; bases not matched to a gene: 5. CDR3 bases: TGTGCCAGCAGCTTACCGGGACTAGCGTACTCTGGGGCCAACGTCCTGACTTTC. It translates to CASSLPGLAYSGANVLTF.

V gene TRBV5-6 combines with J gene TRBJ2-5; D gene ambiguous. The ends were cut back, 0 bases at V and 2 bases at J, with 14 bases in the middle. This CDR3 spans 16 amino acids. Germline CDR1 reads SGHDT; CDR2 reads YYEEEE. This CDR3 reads CASSLAGRSAQETQYF. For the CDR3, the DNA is TGTGCCAGCAGCTTGGCCGGGCGGAGTGCACAAGAGACCCAGTACTTC.

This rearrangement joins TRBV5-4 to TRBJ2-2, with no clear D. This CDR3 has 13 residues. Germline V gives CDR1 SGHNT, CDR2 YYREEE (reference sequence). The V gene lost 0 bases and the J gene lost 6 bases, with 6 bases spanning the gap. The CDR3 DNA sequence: TGTGCCAGCAGCTTGGTTGATTCCGGGGAGCTGTTTTTT. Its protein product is CASSLVDSGELFF.

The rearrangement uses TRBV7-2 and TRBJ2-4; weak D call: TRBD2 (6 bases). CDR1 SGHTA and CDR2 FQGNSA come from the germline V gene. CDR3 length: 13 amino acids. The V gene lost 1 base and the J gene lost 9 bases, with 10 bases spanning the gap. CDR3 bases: TGTGCCAGCAGCTTAGTGAGGCGGGGCATTCAGTACTTC. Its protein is CASSLVRRGIQYF. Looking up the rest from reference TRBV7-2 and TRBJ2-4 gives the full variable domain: GAGVSQSPSNKVTEKGKDVELRCDPISGHTALYWYRQSLGQGLEFLIYFQGNSAPDKSGLPSDRFSAERTGGSVSTLTIQRTQQEDSAVYLCASSLVRRGIQYFGAGTRLSVL.

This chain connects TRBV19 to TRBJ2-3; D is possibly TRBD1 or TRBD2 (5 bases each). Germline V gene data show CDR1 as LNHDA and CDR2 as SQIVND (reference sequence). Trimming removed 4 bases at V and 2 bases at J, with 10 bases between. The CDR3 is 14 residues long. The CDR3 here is CASSKGRPTDTQYF. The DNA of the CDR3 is TGTGCCAGTAGTAAGGGGAGACCCACAGATACGCAGTATTTT.

The CDR3 DNA is TGTGCCAGCAGCCTCCGACTAGCGGGAACCTACAATGAGCAGTTCTTC. Translated, it gives CASSLRLAGTYNEQFF. This chain connects TRBV9 to TRBJ2-1; 11 positions match TRBD2. This CDR3 is 16 amino acids long. V gave up 4 bases and J gave up 2 bases; unmatched junction bases: 5. Germline V gene lookup returns CDR1 SGDLS and CDR2 YYNGEE.